The sequence of this T cell receptor (beta chain) was determined in a study of cytomegalovirus exposure and HLA in healthy donors. At the level of the study: A later analysis reported the 100 to 150 validation repertoires used the same platform as the roughly 670 first-cohort repertoires.

Whole-study results and caveats: Many donors carried some public TCRs, although rarity characterized most TCR sequences. It was fewer than 200 TCR beta chains that were listed as cytomegalovirus-associated. A classifier reportedly called cytomegalovirus status with high sensitivity and specificity.

Only in-frame clones appear in the TCRdb table, and some are missing; sequencing was by immunoSEQ multiplex PCR. The table shows about 180,000 clones, with 86% occurring only once. Notes on this clone: Its matching antigen is unknown.

This CDR3 has 13 amino acids. Unmatched junction bases numbered 3, after V lost 0 bases and J lost 7 bases. Looked up from germline, CDR1 is SQVTM and CDR2 is ANQGSEA. The receptor's source is a man aged 18 to 29 in good health and CMV-seropositive. The sequenced sample was PBMCs. The chain has TRBV29-1 and TRBJ2-1; 7 bases are shared with TRBD1. Here the CDR3 reads CSVEDPTGNEQFF. The CDR3 nucleotides read TGCAGCGTTGAAGACCCGACAGGGAATGAGCAGTTCTTC.